One and the same sample provided the 26 T cell receptor beta chains below, sequenced in a study of vaccination and CD4 T cells after COVID-19. With the Oncomine TCR Beta short-read assay, DNA from cultured CD4+ T cells was sequenced. Each CDR3 protein gets one entry after TCRdb re-called the PCR reads with MiXCR. The sample holds 6,500 to 10,000 distinct CDR3 sequences, around 48% seen once. These receptors' targets are unknown. Treatment meaning: roughly 11-day PBMC culture with coronavirus spike peptide pools or control peptides (ViraFEST assay). Researchers collected the unexposed donor's CD4+ T cells before the COVID-19 pandemic (2011-2018). The sequencing input was CD4+ T cells from blood, cultured in vitro. The receptors were gathered from a human donor in good health.

The V gene is TRBV19, the J gene TRBJ2-2; a possible D gene is TRBD2 (5 bases). Germline V gives CDR1 LNHDA, CDR2 SQIVND (reference sequence). This CDR3 is 10 amino acids long. V shed 9 bases and J shed 8 bases, with 7 bases lying between them. The DNA for the CDR3 is TGTGCCAGCAGAGGGGGGGAGCTGTTTTTT. Protein sequence: CASRGGELFF.

The chain is built from TRBV9 and TRBJ2-7; maybe TRBD2 (7 bases). Germline V gene data show CDR1 as SGDLS and CDR2 as YYNGEE. V lost 4 bases to trimming and J lost 4 bases, with 12 bases between them. The CDR3 consists of 13 residues. Here the CDR3 DNA reads TGTGCCAGCAGCAGCGGGACAAAATACGAGCAGTACTTC. It translates to CASSSGTKYEQYF.

As regards this clonotype: A read error may account for a junction end that differs from germline. This rearrangement joins TRBV7-9 to TRBJ2-7, with TRBD1 matching 9 bases. Germline V CDR1 and CDR2: SEHNR, FQNEAQ (reference sequence). The CDR3 is 16 amino acids. In DNA form, the CDR3 reads TGTGCCAGCAGCTTCGGCCCGGGACAGGGAATCAACGAACAGTACTTC. Translated: CASSFGPGQGINEQYF.

V usage is TRBV6-4 and J usage is TRBJ2-2; 12 nucleotides agree with TRBD2. CDR3 length equals 16 residues. V was clipped by 7 bases and J by 0 bases; unmatched bases: 3. The germline gives CDR1 MRHNA, CDR2 SNTAGT. The CDR3 sequence is CASKGLAGTNTGELFF. The CDR3 nucleotides read TGTGCCAGCAAAGGACTAGCGGGAACGAACACCGGGGAGCTGTTTTTT.

The chain couples TRBV28 to TRBJ1-1; no reliable D call. Germline V gene sequence: CDR1 MDHEN, CDR2 SYDVKM. The CDR3 length is 11 residues. Trimming left V 8 bases short and J 3 bases short, with 7 bases between. The DNA of the CDR3 is TGTGCCAGCGTCTCATACACTGAAGCTTTCTTT. As protein: CASVSYTEAFF. The complete variable domain, with remaining parts taken from reference TRBV28 and TRBJ1-1, reads DVKVTQSSRYLVKRTGEKVFLECVQDMDHENMFWYRQDPGLGLRLIYFSYDVKMKEKGDIPEGYSVSREKKERFSLILESASTNQTSMYLCASVSYTEAFFGQGTRLTVV.

Here the CDR3 DNA reads TGTGCCAGCAGTGAATCCCAGGGCATTAATCAGCCCCAGCATTTT. Translated, it gives CASSESQGINQPQHF. This chain joins TRBV6-1 and TRBJ1-5; perhaps TRBD1 as D (5 bases). The germline V gene encodes CDR1 MNHNS and CDR2 SASEGT. Between the trimmed V and J ends, which lost 2 bases and 4 bases, there was a span of 12 bases. The CDR3 covers 15 residues.

This clonotype was counted only a few times. This sequence joins TRBV6-5 and TRBJ2-7; the D call may be TRBD1 or TRBD2 (5 bases each). The germline CDR1 and CDR2 sequences are MNHEY and SVGAGI. This CDR3 has 14 amino acids. V lost 0 bases to trimming and J lost 2 bases, with 8 bases between them. The CDR3, as DNA: TGTGCCAGCAGTTACTCGGGGACGGCCTACGAGCAGTACTTC. Encoded protein: CASSYSGTAYEQYF.

This chain connects TRBV19 to TRBJ2-3, with TRBD1 matching over 7 bases. In germline, CDR1 is LNHDA, CDR2 SQIVND (reference sequence). The CDR3 covers 15 residues. V shed 6 bases and J 1 base; nucleotides not matched to a gene: 7. This CDR3 reads CASRRKQGRTDTQYF. The CDR3 DNA reads TGTGCCAGTAGGCGCAAACAGGGGCGCACAGATACGCAGTATTTT.

The V and J genes are TRBV20-1 and TRBJ1-4; D ambiguous. Germline V gene lookup returns CDR1 DFQATT and CDR2 SNEGSKA (reference sequence). The CDR3 has 12 amino acids. The ends were cut back, 6 bases at V and 3 bases at J, with 8 bases in the middle. CDR3 nucleotide sequence: TGCAGTGCGGTAGGACCTAATGAAAAACTGTTTTTT. Protein sequence: CSAVGPNEKLFF.

The chain couples TRBV7-9 to TRBJ1-1; 8 nucleotides agree with TRBD1. The V and J ends lost 7 bases and 6 bases, in that order; junction bases with no gene match: 7. This CDR3 comprises 13 residues. CDR1 is SEHNR and CDR2 is FQNEAQ in the germline V gene (reference sequence). Here the CDR3 reads CASTQAGGAEAFF. CDR3 DNA: TGTGCCAGCACCCAAGCAGGGGGCGCTGAAGCTTTCTTT.

This clonotype was detected a few times. This CDR3 reads CASSLSNDRVGYGYTF. The CDR3 region has the DNA TGTGCCAGCAGTTTATCGAATGACAGGGTGGGCTATGGCTACACCTTC. The V gene is TRBV27, the J gene TRBJ1-2; 7 positions match TRBD1. The CDR3 consists of 16 residues. Trimming cost V 0 bases and J 4 bases; bases outside gene matches: 8. CDR1 MNHEY and CDR2 SMNVEV come from the germline V gene (reference sequence).

There are a few counts of this clonotype. This chain uses TRBV6-1 with TRBJ2-2, with 11 bases fitting TRBD2. The junction had 7 bases not matched to a gene; V was cut back by 7 bases and J by 6 bases. Germline V gives CDR1 MNHNS, CDR2 SASEGT. The CDR3 has 15 residues. The CDR3 DNA reads as TGTGCCAGCACCGAACTAGCGGGGGCGGCCGGGGAGCTGTTTTTT. Translation gives CASTELAGAAGELFF.

V usage is TRBV30 and J usage is TRBJ1-2; 8 positions match TRBD1. CDR1 GTSNPN and CDR2 SVGIG come from the germline V gene (reference sequence). This CDR3 comprises 13 residues. The J segment lost 5 bases and the V segment lost 8 bases, leaving 10 bases of the junction unmatched. The chain's CDR3 is CATNPGTGYGYTF. The CDR3 DNA reads as TGTGCCACAAACCCTGGGACAGGTTATGGCTACACCTTC.

The chain joins TRBV20-1 to TRBJ2-3, with TRBD2 matching 8 bases. Germline loops: CDR1 DFQATT, CDR2 SNEGSKA (reference sequence). The ends lost 6 bases at V and 6 bases at J; junction bases unmatched: 17. The length of the CDR3 is 16 residues. The CDR3 DNA reads as TGCAGTGCGACCGGGGGGGCGGGGCGGGCTACGGATACGCAGTATTTT. It specifies CSATGGAGRATDTQYF.

V gene TRBV4-1 combines with J gene TRBJ2-5, with 15 nucleotides matching TRBD2. The ends lost 4 bases at V and 0 bases at J; junction bases unmatched: 12. The CDR3 runs to 20 residues. Looked up from germline, CDR1 is MGHRA and CDR2 is YSYEKL. DNA of the CDR3: TGCGCCAGCAGCCGACCTGGGACTAGCGGGAGGTCCCTGTACCAAGAGACCCAGTACTTC. Protein sequence: CASSRPGTSGRSLYQETQYF.

This chain uses TRBV5-4 with TRBJ2-1, with 11 nucleotides matching TRBD1. V trimming: 4 bases; J trimming: 5 bases; junction bases outside the gene matches: 5. The CDR3 has 15 residues. The germline V gene has CDR1 SGHNT and CDR2 YYREEE (reference sequence). Here the CDR3 DNA reads TGTGCCAGCAGCCGGACAGGGGGCGCCCACAATGAGCAGTTCTTC. Translated: CASSRTGGAHNEQFF. Full variable domain (outside the CDR3, taken from reference TRBV5-4 and TRBJ2-1): ETGVTQSPTHLIKTRGQQVTLRCSSQSGHNTVSWYQQALGQGPQFIFQYYREEENGRGNFPPRFSGLQFPNYSSELNVNALELDDSALYLCASSRTGGAHNEQFFGPGTRLTVL.

The V and J genes are TRBV2 and TRBJ2-5; 15 nucleotides agree with TRBD2. This CDR3 region has 19 residues. V was clipped by 6 bases and J by 2 bases; unmatched bases: 13. Germline CDR1 SNHLY, CDR2 FYNNEI. CDR3 residues: CASRTLRGTSGGTQETQYF. The CDR3 region has the DNA TGTGCCAGCAGAACCCTCCGGGGGACTAGCGGGGGGACGCAAGAGACCCAGTACTTC.

This chain joins TRBV6-1 and TRBJ1-1, with D possibly being TRBD1 (5 bases). CDR1 is MNHNS and CDR2 is SASEGT in the germline V gene. V lost 5 bases and J 3 bases, leaving 19 bases between the germline ends. The length of the CDR3 is 16 residues. CDR3 residues: CASSRALLRADTEAFF. For the CDR3, the DNA is TGTGCCAGCAGTCGAGCCCTCCTCAGGGCGGACACTGAAGCTTTCTTT.

This sequence joins TRBV6-5 and TRBJ1-3, with a weak D call TRBD1 (5 bases). This CDR3 spans 15 amino acids. CDR1 and CDR2 from the germline V gene are MNHEY and SVGAGI. Trimming took 4 bases from V and 2 from J, leaving 12 bases between them. The CDR3 loop is CASSLKGTTGNTIYF. In DNA form, the CDR3 reads TGTGCCAGCAGTTTAAAGGGGACTACTGGAAACACCATATATTTT.

The chain joins TRBV15 to TRBJ2-1; D is perhaps TRBD2 (6 bases). The CDR3 covers 14 residues. The V gene's germline CDR1 is LNHNV and CDR2 YYDKDF (reference sequence). The V end was cut by 4 bases, the J end by 6 bases, with 13 bases between. The CDR3 DNA sequence: TGTGCCACCAGCAAAGGAGGGGAAGCCAATGAGCAGTTCTTC. The encoded protein is CATSKGGEANEQFF.

The chain couples TRBV6-5 to TRBJ1-3, with TRBD1 matching over 8 bases. The trim removed 2 bases at V and 2 bases at J, leaving 11 bases unmatched. Germline lookup yields CDR1 MNHEY and CDR2 SVGAGI. This CDR3 is built from 18 residues. The CDR3 nucleotides are TGTGCCAGCAGTTACGATCAGGACAGGGCTCGACCTGGAAACACCATATATTTT. Encoded protein: CASSYDQDRARPGNTIYF.

The CDR3 DNA is TGCGCCAGCATGGGGAGTTCGACCGGGGAGCTGTTTTTT. It yields the protein CASMGSSTGELFF. This chain connects TRBV10-1 to TRBJ2-2; a weak D match, TRBD2 (5 bases). The CDR3 contains 13 residues. The germline gives CDR1 WNHNN, CDR2 SYGVQD (reference sequence). V lost 7 bases and J 5 bases, leaving 11 bases between the germline ends.

The chain joins TRBV7-9 to TRBJ2-3; D not resolved. The germline V and J ends were trimmed by 6 bases and 0 bases, with 7 bases remaining between them. Germline-derived CDR1 and CDR2 are SEHNR and FQNEAQ (reference sequence). This CDR3 comprises 13 residues. The CDR3 spells CASRHGSTDTQYF. In nucleotides, the CDR3 is TGTGCCAGCAGACATGGTAGCACAGATACGCAGTATTTT.

This clonotype came up a few times. The chain joins TRBV6-2 or TRBV6-3 to TRBJ1-5; no reliable D call. Germline V gene data show CDR1 as MNHEY and CDR2 as SVGEGT. The length of the CDR3 is 21 residues. Trimming stripped 2 bases from V and 3 bases from J, with 29 bases between. CDR3 sequence reads: CASSYLFENWLPGRHNQPQHF. The CDR3 bases are TGTGCCAGCAGTTACCTCTTCGAAAACTGGCTTCCAGGCAGACACAATCAGCCCCAGCATTTT.

The chain joins TRBV4-2 to TRBJ1-5; perhaps TRBD1 as D (6 bases). V was pared by 2 bases and J by 3 bases, with 11 bases between. The CDR3 sequence is 15 residues long. The germline CDR1 and CDR2 sequences are LGHNA and YNFKEQ. The CDR3 spells CASSQSQGDNQPQHF. In nucleotides, the CDR3 is TGTGCCAGCAGCCAATCACAGGGAGACAATCAGCCCCAGCATTTT.

The CDR3 is CASSPTRIGELFF. In DNA, the CDR3 is TGTGCCAGCAGCCCCACCCGAATCGGGGAGCTGTTTTTT. The chain employs TRBV6-1 and TRBJ2-2, with D hard to call. The CDR3 runs 13 residues. Trimming shortened V by 6 bases and J by 7 bases, and 12 bases separated the two germline ends. Germline CDR1 reads MNHNS; CDR2 reads SASEGT.